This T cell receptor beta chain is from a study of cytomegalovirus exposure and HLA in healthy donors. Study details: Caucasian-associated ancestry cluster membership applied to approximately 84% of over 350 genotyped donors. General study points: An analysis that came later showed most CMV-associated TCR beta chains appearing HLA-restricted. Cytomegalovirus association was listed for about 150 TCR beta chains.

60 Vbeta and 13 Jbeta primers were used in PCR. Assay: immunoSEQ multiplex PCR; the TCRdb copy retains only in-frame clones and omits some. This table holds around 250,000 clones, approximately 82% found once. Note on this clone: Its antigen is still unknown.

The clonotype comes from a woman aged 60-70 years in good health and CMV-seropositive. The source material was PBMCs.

CDR3 coding DNA: TGTGCCAGCAGCTCCCCGGGATCCGAGGAGACCCAGTACTTC. Translated: CASSSPGSEETQYF. The chain carries TRBV7-2 and TRBJ2-5; TRBD2 might be the D (5 bases). The V end was cut by 4 bases, the J end by 5 bases, with 14 bases between. CDR1 is SGHTA and CDR2 is FQGNSA in the germline V gene. This CDR3 contains 14 residues.